The clone carrying this TCR beta chain was counted between two and nine times. This sample was taken from a study of response to subunit inactivated influenza vaccine. CDR3 length: 13 amino acids. The germline V gene has CDR1 ENHRY and CDR2 SYGVKD. Trimming took 8 bases from V and 1 from J, leaving 12 bases between them. TCRdb passed the RT-PCR reads through MiXCR, listing each CDR3 protein once. This sample has over 800,000 distinct CDR3 sequences; 21% occur once, and the top ten carry around 9.6%. The sequence was collected from a man in his forties or fifties who received an inactivated influenza vaccine. The material was PBMCs from blood, obtained more than 4 days after vaccination. The chain joins TRBV10-3 to TRBJ2-7; possibly TRBD1 for D (5 bases). CDR3 sequence (DNA): TGTGCCATCTTGTCGCAGGGATCCTACGAGCAGTACTTC. Residues: CAILSQGSYEQYF.